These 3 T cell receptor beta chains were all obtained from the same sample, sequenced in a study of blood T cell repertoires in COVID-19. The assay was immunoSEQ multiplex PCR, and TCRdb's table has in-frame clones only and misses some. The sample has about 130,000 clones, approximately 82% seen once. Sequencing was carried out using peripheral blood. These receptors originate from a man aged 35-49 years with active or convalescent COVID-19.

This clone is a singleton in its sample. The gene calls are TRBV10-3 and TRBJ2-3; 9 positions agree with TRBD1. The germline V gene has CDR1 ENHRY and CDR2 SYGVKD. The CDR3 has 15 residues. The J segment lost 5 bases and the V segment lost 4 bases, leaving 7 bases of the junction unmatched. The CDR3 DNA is TGTGCCATCAGTGCTGGGACAGGGTCGGGAGATACGCAGTATTTT. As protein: CAISAGTGSGDTQYF.

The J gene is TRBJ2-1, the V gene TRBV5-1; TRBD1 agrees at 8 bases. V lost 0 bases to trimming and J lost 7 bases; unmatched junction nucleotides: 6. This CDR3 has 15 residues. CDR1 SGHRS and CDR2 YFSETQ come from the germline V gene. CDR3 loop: CASSLDRGATNEQFF. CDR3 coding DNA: TGCGCCAGCAGCTTGGACAGGGGGGCGACGAATGAGCAGTTCTTC.

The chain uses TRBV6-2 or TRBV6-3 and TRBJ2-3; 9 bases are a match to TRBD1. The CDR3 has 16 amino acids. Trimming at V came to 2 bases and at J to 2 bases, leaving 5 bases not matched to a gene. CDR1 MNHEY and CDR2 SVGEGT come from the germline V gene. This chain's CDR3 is CASSYVQGAATDTQYF. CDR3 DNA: TGTGCCAGCAGTTACGTACAGGGGGCTGCCACAGATACGCAGTATTTT.